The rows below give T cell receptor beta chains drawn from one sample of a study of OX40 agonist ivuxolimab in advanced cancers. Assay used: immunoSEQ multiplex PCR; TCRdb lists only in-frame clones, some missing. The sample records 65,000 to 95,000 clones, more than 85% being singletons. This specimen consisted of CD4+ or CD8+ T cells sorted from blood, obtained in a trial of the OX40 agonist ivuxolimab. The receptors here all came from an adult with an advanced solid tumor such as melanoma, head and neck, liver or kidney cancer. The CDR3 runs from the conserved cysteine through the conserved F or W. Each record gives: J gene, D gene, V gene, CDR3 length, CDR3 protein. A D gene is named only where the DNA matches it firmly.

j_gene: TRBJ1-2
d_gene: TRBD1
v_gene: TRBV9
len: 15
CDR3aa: CASSFRDRGNYGYTF

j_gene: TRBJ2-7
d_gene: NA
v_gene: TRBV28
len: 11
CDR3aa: CASSWALGSYF

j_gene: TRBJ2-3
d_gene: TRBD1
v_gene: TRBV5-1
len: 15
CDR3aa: CASSSFGTGLDTQYF

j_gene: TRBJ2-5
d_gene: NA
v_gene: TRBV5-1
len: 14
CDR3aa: CASSLDLTSGRQYF

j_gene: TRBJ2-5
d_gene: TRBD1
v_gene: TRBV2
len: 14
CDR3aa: CASSSGQGRGTQYF

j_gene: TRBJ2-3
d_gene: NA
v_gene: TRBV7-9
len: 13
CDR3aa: CASSPRGPDTQYF

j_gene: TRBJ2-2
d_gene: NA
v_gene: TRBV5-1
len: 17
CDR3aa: CASSQGTGLLVSGELFF

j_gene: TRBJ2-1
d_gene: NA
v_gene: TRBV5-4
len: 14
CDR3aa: CASSSESGALRQFF

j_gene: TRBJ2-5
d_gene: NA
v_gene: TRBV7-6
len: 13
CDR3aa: CASSLVSQTTQYF

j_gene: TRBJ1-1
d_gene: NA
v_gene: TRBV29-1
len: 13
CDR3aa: CSVEGQGNTEAFF

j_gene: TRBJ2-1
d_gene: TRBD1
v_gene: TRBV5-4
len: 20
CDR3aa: CASSSWDRGSQGSSYNEQFF

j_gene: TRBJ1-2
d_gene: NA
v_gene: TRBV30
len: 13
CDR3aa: CAWSPSGDYGYTF

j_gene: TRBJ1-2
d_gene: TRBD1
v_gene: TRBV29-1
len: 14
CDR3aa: CSVEGQGAIQGYTF

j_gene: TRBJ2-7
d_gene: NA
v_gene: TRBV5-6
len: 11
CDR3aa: CASSAAYEQYF

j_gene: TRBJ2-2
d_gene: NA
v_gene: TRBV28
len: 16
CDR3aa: CASSGPSPANTGELFF

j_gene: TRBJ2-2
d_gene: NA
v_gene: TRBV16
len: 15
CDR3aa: CASSLTGSNTGELFF

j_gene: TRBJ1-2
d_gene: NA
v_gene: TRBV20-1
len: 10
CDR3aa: CSATNLGYTF

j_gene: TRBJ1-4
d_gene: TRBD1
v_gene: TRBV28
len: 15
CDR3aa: CASSAPGTGGKKLFF

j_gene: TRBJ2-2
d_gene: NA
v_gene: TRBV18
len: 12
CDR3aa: CASSRTSGELFF

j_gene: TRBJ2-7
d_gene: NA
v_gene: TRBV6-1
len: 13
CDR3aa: CASSEARVGEQYF

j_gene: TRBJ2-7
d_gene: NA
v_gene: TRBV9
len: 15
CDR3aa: CASSPWGSGFYEQYF

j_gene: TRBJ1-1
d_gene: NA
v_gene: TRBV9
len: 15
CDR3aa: CASSRGEGRGTEAFF

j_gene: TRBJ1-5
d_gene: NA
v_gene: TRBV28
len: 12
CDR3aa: CASSLGARGQHF

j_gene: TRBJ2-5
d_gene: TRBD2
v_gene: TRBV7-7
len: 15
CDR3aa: CASSSGGVSQETQYF

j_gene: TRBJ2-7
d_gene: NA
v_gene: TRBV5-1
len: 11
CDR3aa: CASRYTGRLHF

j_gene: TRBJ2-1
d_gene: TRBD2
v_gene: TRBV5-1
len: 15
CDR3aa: CASTPSGRSPGEQFF

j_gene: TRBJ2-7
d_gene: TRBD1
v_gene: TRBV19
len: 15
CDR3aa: CASSIGRDRGHEQYF

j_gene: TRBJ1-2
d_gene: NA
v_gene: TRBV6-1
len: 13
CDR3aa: CASSQGPNYGYTF

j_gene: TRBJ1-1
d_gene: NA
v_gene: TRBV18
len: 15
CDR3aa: CASSRRSLENTEAFF

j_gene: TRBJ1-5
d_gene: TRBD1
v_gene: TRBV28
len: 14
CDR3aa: CASSFDRANQPQHF

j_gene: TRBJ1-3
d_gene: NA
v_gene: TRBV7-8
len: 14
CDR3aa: CASSPHPTGNTIYF

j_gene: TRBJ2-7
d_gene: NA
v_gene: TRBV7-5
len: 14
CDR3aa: CARSFTRVSYEQYF

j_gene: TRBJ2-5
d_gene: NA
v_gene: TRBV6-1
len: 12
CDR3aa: CASSEFLETQYF

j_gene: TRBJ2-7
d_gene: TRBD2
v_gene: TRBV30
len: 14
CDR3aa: CAWTGAGGFYEQYF

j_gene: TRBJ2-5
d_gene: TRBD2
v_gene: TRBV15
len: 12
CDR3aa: CATSRGGETQYF

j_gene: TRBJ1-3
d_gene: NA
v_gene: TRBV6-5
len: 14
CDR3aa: CASSVQFSGNTIYF

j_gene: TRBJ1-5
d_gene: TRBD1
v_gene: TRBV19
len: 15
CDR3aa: CASTRDSISNQPQHF

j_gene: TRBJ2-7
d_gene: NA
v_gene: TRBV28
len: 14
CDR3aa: CASSLFGVSREQYF

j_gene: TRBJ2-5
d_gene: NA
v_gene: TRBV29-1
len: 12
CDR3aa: CSVGANQETQYF

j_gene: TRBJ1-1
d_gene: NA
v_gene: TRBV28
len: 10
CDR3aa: CASMRSEAFF

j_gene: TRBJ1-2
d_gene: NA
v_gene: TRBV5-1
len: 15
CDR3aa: CASSVNGQGPYGYTF

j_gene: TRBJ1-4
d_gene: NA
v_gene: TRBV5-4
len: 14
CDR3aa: CASSSQGTNEKLFF

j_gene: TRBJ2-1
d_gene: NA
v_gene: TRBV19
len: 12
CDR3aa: CASSLLFNEQFF

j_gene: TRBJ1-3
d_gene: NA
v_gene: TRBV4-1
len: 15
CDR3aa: CASSHNRVLGNTIYF

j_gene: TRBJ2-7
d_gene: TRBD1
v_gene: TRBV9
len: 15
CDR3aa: CASSKAGTGAYEQYF

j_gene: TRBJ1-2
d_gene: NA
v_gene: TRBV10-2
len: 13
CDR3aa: CASSGGNNYGYTF

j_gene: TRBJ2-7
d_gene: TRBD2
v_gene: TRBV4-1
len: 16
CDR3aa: CASSQVPVGRGYEQYF

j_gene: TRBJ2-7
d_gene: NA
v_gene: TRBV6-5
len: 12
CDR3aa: CATKGDSYEQYF

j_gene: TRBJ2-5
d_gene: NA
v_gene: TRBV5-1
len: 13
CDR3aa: CASRKEYQETQYF